A selection of T cell receptor beta chains follows, all from one sample in a study of T cells after yellow fever vaccination. TCRdb re-analysed the 5' RACE reads in MiXCR, keeping a single row per CDR3 protein. This sample has more than 300,000 distinct CDR3 sequences; about 10% occur once, and the top ten carry around 3.2%. The sample in question was CD4+ T cells sorted from PBMCs, obtained 45 days after the yellow fever booster vaccination. Receptors were obtained from a man between 18 and 35 years old who received the YFV17D yellow fever vaccine. CDR3s include the opening cysteine and the closing phenylalanine or tryptophan. D genes are given only for firm matches. Expanded clones get a size class; other rows say once, few or many, or leave the size out.

TRBD1 | NA | TRBJ2-3 | TRBV20-1 | CSARGTGQKRWPDTQYF | TGCAGTGCTAGAGGGACAGGGCAAAAGAGGTGGCCAGATACGCAGTATTTT
TRBD2 | few | TRBJ2-1 | TRBV10-3 | CAISWLASGNNEQFF | TGTGCCATCAGTTGGTTGGCTAGCGGGAACAATGAGCAGTTCTTC
NA | NA | TRBJ1-5 | TRBV7-3 | CASSLEDLGNQPQHF | TGTGCCAGCAGCTTGGAGGACTTGGGCAATCAGCCCCAGCATTTT
NA | many | TRBJ2-4 | TRBV4-3 | CASSRDYRVGDIQYF | TGCGCCAGCAGCCGAGATTACAGGGTGGGGGACATTCAGTACTTC
TRBD1 | many | TRBJ1-6 | TRBV7-2 | CASSLVGDREIPLHF | TGTGCCAGCAGCTTAGTCGGGGACAGGGAAATCCCCCTCCACTTT
NA | many | TRBJ1-2 | TRBV7-2 | CASSSQGNGYTF | TGTGCCAGCAGCAGCCAGGGTAATGGCTACACCTTC
TRBD1 | few | TRBJ2-4 | TRBV7-2 | CASSIRQGENIQYF | TGTGCCAGCAGTATAAGACAGGGAGAAAACATTCAGTACTTC
NA | NA | TRBJ1-4 | TRBV27 | CASSSAGGRVNEKLFF | TGTGCCAGCAGTTCGGCCGGGGGCAGGGTTAATGAAAAACTGTTTTTT
TRBD1 | NA | TRBJ1-2 | TRBV6-5 | CASSLQGIESPYGYTF | TGTGCCAGCAGTTTACAGGGGATCGAAAGTCCCTATGGCTACACCTTC
NA | NA | TRBJ2-4 | TRBV6-1 | CASIRDPRGNIQYF | TGTGCCAGCATTAGGGACCCGCGTGGAAACATTCAGTACTTC
NA | many | TRBJ1-1 | TRBV6-5 | CASSYSYSGIGGTEAFF | TGTGCCAGCAGTTACTCGTATTCGGGGATCGGTGGCACTGAAGCTTTCTTT
TRBD2 | many | TRBJ2-1 | TRBV20-1 | CSGERGGPANEQFF | TGCAGTGGGGAGCGGGGGGGCCCGGCCAATGAGCAGTTCTTC
NA | few | TRBJ1-2 | TRBV25-1 | CASSEQGFNYGYTF | TGTGCCAGCAGTGAACAGGGGTTTAACTATGGCTACACCTTC
NA | few | TRBJ2-3 | TRBV5-6 | CASTRGAATSTDTQYF | TGTGCCAGCACCCGGGGGGCCGCTACTAGCACAGATACGCAGTATTTT
NA | many | TRBJ1-5 | TRBV6-5 | CASATGRDQPQHF | TGTGCCAGCGCTACAGGGAGGGATCAGCCCCAGCATTTT
TRBD1 | NA | TRBJ1-2 | TRBV20-1 | CSASDPNGQGDGYTF | TGCAGTGCTAGTGACCCTAATGGACAGGGCGATGGCTACACCTTC
NA | few | TRBJ2-3 | TRBV7-6 | CASSLEQGDTQYF | TGTGCCAGCAGCTTAGAACAAGGAGATACGCAGTATTTT
NA | NA | TRBJ1-4 | TRBV20-1 | CSALRGFGEKLFF | TGCAGTGCCCTAAGGGGCTTTGGTGAAAAACTGTTTTTT
NA | NA | TRBJ2-3 | TRBV9 | CASSSWTSPGADTQYF | TGTGCCAGCAGCTCCTGGACATCCCCGGGTGCAGATACGCAGTATTTT
NA | NA | TRBJ2-2 | TRBV4-2 | CASTEEGQINTGELFF | TGTGCCAGCACCGAGGAGGGACAGATCAACACCGGGGAGCTGTTTTTT
NA | NA | TRBJ2-3 | TRBV12-3/TRBV12-4 | CASRLGGSTDTQYF | TGTGCCAGCAGACTCGGGGGTAGCACAGATACGCAGTATTTT
NA | NA | TRBJ1-1 | TRBV9 | CASSVEPQENTEAFF | TGTGCCAGCAGCGTAGAGCCCCAGGAGAACACTGAAGCTTTCTTT
NA | few | TRBJ1-3 | TRBV7-8 | CASSLLPSGNTIYF | TGTGCCAGCAGCCTACTCCCCTCTGGAAACACCATATATTTT
NA | few | TRBJ2-1 | TRBV7-2 | CASSVGAGQFNEQFF | TGTGCCAGCAGCGTAGGCGCCGGGCAATTCAATGAGCAGTTCTTC
NA | few | TRBJ1-5 | TRBV6-2/TRBV6-3 | CASSYVGTSNQPQHF | TGTGCCAGCAGTTACGTCGGGACGAGCAATCAGCCCCAGCATTTT
NA | NA | TRBJ1-1 | TRBV27 | CASSPSLGDDDTEAFF | TGTGCCAGCAGTCCTAGCCTGGGGGATGATGACACTGAAGCTTTCTTT
NA | NA | TRBJ1-4 | TRBV20-1 | CSARGRSLGELFF | TGCAGTGCTAGAGGGCGGAGTTTGGGTGAACTGTTTTTT
TRBD1 | NA | TRBJ2-2 | TRBV11-2 | CASSLVSGQGGRTGELFF | TGTGCCAGCAGCTTAGTGTCCGGACAGGGAGGAAGGACCGGGGAGCTGTTTTTT
NA | NA | TRBJ2-5 | TRBV25-1 | CASRTENQETQYF | TGTGCCAGCCGGACAGAGAACCAAGAGACCCAGTACTTC
TRBD1 | few | TRBJ2-2 | TRBV7-7 | CASSPRSQGSGELFF | TGTGCTAGCAGCCCTAGGTCACAGGGGTCCGGGGAGCTGTTTTTT
NA | few | TRBJ1-1 | TRBV10-3 | CATAVRGGDTEAFF | TGTGCCACCGCAGTAAGGGGGGGGGACACTGAAGCTTTCTTT
NA | few | TRBJ1-6 | TRBV25-1 | CASSEPASPLHF | TGTGCCAGCAGTGAACCCGCTTCACCCCTCCACTTT
TRBD1 | many | TRBJ1-5 | TRBV24-1 | CATSDRGADQPQHF | TGTGCCACCAGCGACAGGGGTGCGGATCAGCCCCAGCATTTT
NA | few | TRBJ1-2 | TRBV3-1 | CASSQDHPTGYTF | TGTGCCAGCAGCCAAGATCACCCGACAGGCTACACCTTC
NA | few | TRBJ2-2 | TRBV7-3 | CASSFASLGELFF | TGTGCCAGCAGCTTCGCCTCCTTGGGGGAGCTGTTTTTT
TRBD1 | few | TRBJ1-1 | TRBV15 | CATSRGDRGLLTEAFF | TGTGCCACCAGCAGAGGGGACAGGGGGCTGCTCACTGAAGCTTTCTTT
NA | NA | TRBJ1-2 | TRBV6-1 | CANYQGYTF | TGTGCCAATTATCAAGGCTACACCTTC
NA | many | TRBJ2-3 | TRBV9 | CASTRGSTDTQYF | TGTGCCAGCACGAGGGGCTCCACAGATACGCAGTATTTT
NA | NA | TRBJ2-2 | TRBV9 | CASSGQVLPTGELFF | TGTGCCAGCAGCGGCCAGGTATTACCCACCGGGGAGCTGTTTTTT
NA | NA | TRBJ1-2 | TRBV10-3 | CAISESGRLYGYTF | TGTGCCATCAGTGAGTCGGGGAGGCTGTATGGCTACACCTTC
TRBD2 | few | TRBJ2-7 | TRBV5-1 | CASSPAGGYSYEQYF | TGCGCCAGCAGCCCGGCGGGGGGTTATTCCTACGAGCAGTACTTC
TRBD1 | few | TRBJ1-1 | TRBV18 | CASSPTSTGATEAFF | TGTGCCAGCTCACCCACCTCGACAGGGGCAACTGAAGCTTTCTTT
TRBD2 | NA | TRBJ2-1 | TRBV5-1 | CASSLGGSVNEQFF | TGCGCCAGCAGCCTGGGGGGGTCGGTCAATGAGCAGTTCTTC